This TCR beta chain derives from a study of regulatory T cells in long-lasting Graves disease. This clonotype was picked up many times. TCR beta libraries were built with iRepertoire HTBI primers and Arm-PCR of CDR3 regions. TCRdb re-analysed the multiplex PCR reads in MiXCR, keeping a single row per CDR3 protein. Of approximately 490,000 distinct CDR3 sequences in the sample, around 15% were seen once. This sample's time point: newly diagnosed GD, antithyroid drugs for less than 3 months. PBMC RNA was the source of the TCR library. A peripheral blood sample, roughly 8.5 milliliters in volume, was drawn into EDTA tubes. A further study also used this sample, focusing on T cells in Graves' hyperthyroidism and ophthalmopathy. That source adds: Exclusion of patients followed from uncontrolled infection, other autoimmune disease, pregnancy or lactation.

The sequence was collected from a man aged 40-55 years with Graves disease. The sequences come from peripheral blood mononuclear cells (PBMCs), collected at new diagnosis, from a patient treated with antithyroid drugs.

The CDR3 loop reads CASRDPQGYTEAFF. CDR3 nucleotides: TGTGCCAGCAGAGATCCCCAAGGATACACTGAAGCTTTCTTT. The chain joins TRBV7-2 to TRBJ1-1, with no clear D. Germline CDR1 SGHTA, CDR2 FQGNSA. The CDR3 spans 14 residues. V lost 6 bases to trimming and J lost 3 bases, with 14 bases between them.